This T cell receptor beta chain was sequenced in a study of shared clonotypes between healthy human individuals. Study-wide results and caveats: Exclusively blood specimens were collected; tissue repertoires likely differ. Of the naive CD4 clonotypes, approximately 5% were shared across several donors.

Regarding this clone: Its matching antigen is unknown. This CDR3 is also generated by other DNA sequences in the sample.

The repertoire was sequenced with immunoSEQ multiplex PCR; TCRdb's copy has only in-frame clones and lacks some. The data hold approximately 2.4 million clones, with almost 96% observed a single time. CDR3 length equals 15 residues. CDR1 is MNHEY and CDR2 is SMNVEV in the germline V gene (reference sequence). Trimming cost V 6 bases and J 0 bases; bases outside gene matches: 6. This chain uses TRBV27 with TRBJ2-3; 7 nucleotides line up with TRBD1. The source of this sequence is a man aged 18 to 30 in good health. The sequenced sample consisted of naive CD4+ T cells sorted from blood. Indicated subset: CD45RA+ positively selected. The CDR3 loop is CASRRQGISTDTQYF. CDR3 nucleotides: TGTGCCAGCAGAAGACAGGGCATCAGCACAGATACGCAGTATTTT.